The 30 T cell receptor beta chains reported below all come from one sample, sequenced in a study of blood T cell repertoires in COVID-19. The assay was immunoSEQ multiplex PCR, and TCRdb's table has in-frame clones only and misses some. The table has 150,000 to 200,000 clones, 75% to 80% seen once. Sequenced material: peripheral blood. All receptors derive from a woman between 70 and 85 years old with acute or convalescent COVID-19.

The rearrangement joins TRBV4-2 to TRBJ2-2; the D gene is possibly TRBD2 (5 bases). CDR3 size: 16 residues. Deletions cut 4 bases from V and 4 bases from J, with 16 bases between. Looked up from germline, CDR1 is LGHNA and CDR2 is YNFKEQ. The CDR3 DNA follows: TGTGCCAGCAGCCCGAGTAGCGTCGGAGTCACCGGGGAGCTGTTTTTT. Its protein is CASSPSSVGVTGELFF.

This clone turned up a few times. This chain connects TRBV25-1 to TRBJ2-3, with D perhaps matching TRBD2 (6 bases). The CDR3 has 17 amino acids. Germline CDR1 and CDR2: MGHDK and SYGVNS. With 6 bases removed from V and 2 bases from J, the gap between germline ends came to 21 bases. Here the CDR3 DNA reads TGTGCCAGCAGCGAGACTCGGGGGTTCCCCGCCACAGATACGCAGTATTTT. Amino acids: CASSETRGFPATDTQYF.

DNA for the CDR3: TGCGCCAGCAGCTTGACAGGGGAACCAACTAATGAAAAACTGTTTTTT. Its protein is CASSLTGEPTNEKLFF. This chain joins TRBV5-1 and TRBJ1-4, with 7 bases identical to TRBD1. The CDR3 length is 16 residues. Germline V gene lookup returns CDR1 SGHRS and CDR2 YFSETQ. V was pared by 1 base and J by 0 bases, with 3 bases of the junction left unmatched.

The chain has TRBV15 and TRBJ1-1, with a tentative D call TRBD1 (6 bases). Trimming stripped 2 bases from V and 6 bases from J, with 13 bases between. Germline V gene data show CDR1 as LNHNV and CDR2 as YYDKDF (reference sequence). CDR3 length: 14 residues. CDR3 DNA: TGTGCCACCAGCAGAACTACAGGGACCGCTGAAGCTTTCTTT. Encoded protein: CATSRTTGTAEAFF.

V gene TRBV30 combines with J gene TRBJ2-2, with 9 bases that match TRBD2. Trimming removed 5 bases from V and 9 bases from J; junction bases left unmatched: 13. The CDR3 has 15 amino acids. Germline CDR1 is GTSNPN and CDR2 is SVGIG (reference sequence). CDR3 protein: CAWETLVAGARELFF. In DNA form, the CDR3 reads TGTGCCTGGGAGACTTTGGTAGCGGGAGCCCGGGAGCTGTTTTTT.

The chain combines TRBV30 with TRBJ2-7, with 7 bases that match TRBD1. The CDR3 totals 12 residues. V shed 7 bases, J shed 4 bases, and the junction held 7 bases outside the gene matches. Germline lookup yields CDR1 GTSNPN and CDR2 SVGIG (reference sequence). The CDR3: CAYYRGAYEQYF. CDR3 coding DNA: TGTGCCTACTACAGGGGAGCTTACGAGCAGTACTTC.

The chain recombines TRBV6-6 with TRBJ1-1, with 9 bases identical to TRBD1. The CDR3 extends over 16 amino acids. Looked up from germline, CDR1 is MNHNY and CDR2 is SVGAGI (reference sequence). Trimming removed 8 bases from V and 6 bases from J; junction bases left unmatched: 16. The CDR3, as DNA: TGTGCCAGCCTTTTCTTTTTGGGACAGGGTCTTCCTGAAGCTTTCTTT. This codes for CASLFFLGQGLPEAFF.

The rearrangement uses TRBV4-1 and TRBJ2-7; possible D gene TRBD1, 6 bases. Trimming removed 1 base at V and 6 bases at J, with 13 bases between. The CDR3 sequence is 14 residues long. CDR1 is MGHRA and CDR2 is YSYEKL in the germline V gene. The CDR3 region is CASSQVGGSAEQYF. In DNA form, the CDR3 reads TGCGCCAGCAGCCAAGTAGGGGGTTCGGCCGAGCAGTACTTC.

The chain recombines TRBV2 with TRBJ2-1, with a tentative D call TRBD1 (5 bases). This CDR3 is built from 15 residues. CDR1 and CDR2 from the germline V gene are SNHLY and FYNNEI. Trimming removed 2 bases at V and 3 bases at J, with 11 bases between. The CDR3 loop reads CASSESQVSYNEQFF. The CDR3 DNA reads TGTGCCAGCAGTGAATCACAGGTGAGCTACAATGAGCAGTTCTTC.

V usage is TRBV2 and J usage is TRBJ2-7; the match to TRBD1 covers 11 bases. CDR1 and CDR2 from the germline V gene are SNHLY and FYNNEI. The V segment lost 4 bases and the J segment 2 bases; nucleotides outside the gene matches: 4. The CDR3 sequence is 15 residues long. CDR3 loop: CASSGTGGPPYEQYF. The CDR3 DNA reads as TGTGCCAGCAGTGGGACAGGGGGCCCCCCCTACGAGCAGTACTTC. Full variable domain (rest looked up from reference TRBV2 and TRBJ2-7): EPEVTQTPSHQVTQMGQEVILRCVPISNHLYFYWYRQILGQKVEFLVSFYNNEISEKSEIFDDQFSVERPDGSNFTLKIRSTKLEDSAMYFCASSGTGGPPYEQYFGPGTRLTVT.

The CDR3 DNA sequence: TGCAGTGCTAGTATGGCCCTAGCGGGGGAAGAGACCCAGTACTTC. Its protein is CSASMALAGEETQYF. The rearrangement links TRBV20-1 to TRBJ2-5; 10 positions match TRBD2. Looked up from germline, CDR1 is DFQATT and CDR2 is SNEGSKA (reference sequence). V lost 3 bases to trimming and J lost 3 bases; unmatched junction nucleotides: 7. The CDR3 has 15 residues.

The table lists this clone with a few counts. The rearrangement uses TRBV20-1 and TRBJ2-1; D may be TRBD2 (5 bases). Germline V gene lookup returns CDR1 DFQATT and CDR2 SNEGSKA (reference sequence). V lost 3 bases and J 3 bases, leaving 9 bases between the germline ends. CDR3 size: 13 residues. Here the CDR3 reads CSASTSLYNEQFF. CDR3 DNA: TGCAGTGCTAGTACTAGTCTCTACAATGAGCAGTTCTTC.

The CDR3 sequence: CASPQEYPPHEQYF. The CDR3 coding sequence is TGTGCCAGCCCGCAGGAATACCCACCACACGAGCAGTACTTC. The V gene is TRBV6-5, the J gene TRBJ2-7; D is ambiguous. The V end lost 8 bases, the J end lost 5 bases, and 19 bases lay between the germline ends. Germline assignment: CDR1 MNHEY and CDR2 SVGAGI. This CDR3 has 14 amino acids.

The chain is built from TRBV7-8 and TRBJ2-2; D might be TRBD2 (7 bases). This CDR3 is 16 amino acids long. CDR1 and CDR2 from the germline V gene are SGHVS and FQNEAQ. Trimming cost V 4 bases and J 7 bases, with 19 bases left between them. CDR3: CASSSREGGHGGELFF. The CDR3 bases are TGTGCCAGCAGCTCGAGAGAGGGGGGGCATGGCGGGGAGCTGTTTTTT.

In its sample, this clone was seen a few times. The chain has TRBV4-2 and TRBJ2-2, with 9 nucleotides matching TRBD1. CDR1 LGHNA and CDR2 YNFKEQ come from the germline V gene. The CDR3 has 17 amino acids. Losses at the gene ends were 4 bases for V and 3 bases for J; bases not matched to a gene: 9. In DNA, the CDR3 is TGTGCCAGCAGCCGCTATCCGGGACAGGGCGACACCGGGGAGCTGTTTTTT. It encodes CASSRYPGQGDTGELFF.

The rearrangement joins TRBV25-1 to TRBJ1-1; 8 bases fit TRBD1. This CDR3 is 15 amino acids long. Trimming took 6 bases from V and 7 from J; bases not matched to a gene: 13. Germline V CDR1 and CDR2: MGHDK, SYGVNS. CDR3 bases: TGTGCCAGCAGAGTGAATATAGGGACAGGTGGTGAAGCTTTCTTT. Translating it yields CASRVNIGTGGEAFF. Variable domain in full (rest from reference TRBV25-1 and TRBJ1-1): EADIYQTPRYLVIGTGKKITLECSQTMGHDKMYWYQQDPGMELHLIHYSYGVNSTEKGDLSSESTVSRIRTEHFPLTLESARPSHTSQYLCASRVNIGTGGEAFFGQGTRLTVV.

The CDR3 bases are TGTGCCAGCAGTACTACAACAGGACGGGCTAGCAATCAGCCCCAGCATTTT. This encodes CASSTTTGRASNQPQHF. The chain has TRBV27 and TRBJ1-5, with D possibly TRBD1 on 5 matching bases. Germline CDR1 MNHEY, CDR2 SMNVEV (reference sequence). This CDR3 has 17 residues. V was clipped by 5 bases and J by 0 bases, with 17 bases between them.

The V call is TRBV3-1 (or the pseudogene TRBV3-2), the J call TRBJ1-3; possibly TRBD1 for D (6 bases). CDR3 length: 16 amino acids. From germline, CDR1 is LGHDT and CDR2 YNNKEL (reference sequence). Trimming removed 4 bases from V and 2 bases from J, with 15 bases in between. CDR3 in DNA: TGTGCCAGCAGCCGAACACAGGGTTCGGCTGGAAACACCATATATTTT. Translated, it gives CASSRTQGSAGNTIYF.

The CDR3 nucleotides are TGTGCCAGCAGCTTAAACCAGGGGGCCGGGTACGAGCAGTACTTC. Translated: CASSLNQGAGYEQYF. The chain uses TRBV5-5 and TRBJ2-7, with TRBD1 matching 8 bases. Germline CDR1 and CDR2: SGHKS and YYEKEE (reference sequence). After removal of 2 bases from V and 4 bases from J, the junction contained 8 bases not matched to a gene. This CDR3 comprises 15 residues.

CDR3 nucleotides: TGTGCCGACGGGGGGAGACGTACAGATACGCAGTATTTT. Translated: CADGGRRTDTQYF. The V call is TRBV27, the J call TRBJ2-3; 7 bases are shared with TRBD2. V was pared by 11 bases and J by 3 bases, with 8 bases of the junction left unmatched. The CDR3 loop spans 13 amino acids. Per germline, CDR1 MNHEY and CDR2 SMNVEV (reference sequence).

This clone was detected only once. CDR3 sequence reads: CASSVTGGETQYF. The DNA of the CDR3 is TGTGCCAGCAGCGTCACAGGGGGAGAGACCCAGTACTTC. This sequence joins TRBV7-9 and TRBJ2-5, with 8 bases aligning to TRBD1. The germline V gene has CDR1 SEHNR and CDR2 FQNEAQ (reference sequence). CDR3 length: 13 amino acids. The V and J ends lost 5 bases and 4 bases, in that order; junction bases with no gene match: 3.

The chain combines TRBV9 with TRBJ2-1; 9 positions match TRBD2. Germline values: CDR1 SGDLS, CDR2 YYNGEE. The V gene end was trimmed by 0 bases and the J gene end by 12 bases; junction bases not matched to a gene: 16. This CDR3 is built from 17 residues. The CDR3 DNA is TGTGCCAGCAGCGTAGCAGCTACTAGCGGGTACGGTTTGGGGCAGTTCTTC. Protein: CASSVAATSGYGLGQFF.

DNA of the CDR3: TGTGCCAGCAGCTTGATCCTAGCGGGAGTCAATGAGCAGTTCTTC. Amino acid sequence: CASSLILAGVNEQFF. The chain links TRBV11-2 to TRBJ2-1; 10 bases agree with TRBD2. V shed 3 bases, J shed 6 bases, and the junction held 5 bases outside the gene matches. CDR1 and CDR2 (germline): SGHAT, FQNNGV. The CDR3 covers 15 residues.

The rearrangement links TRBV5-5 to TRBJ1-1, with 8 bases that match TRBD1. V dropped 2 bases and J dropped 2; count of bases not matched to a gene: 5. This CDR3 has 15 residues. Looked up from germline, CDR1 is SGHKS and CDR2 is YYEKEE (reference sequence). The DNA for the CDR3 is TGTGCCAGCAGCTTCGACAGGGGCGTTAACACTGAAGCTTTCTTT. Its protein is CASSFDRGVNTEAFF. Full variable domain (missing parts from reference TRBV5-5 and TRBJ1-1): DAGVTQSPTHLIKTRGQQVTLRCSPISGHKSVSWYQQVLGQGPQFIFQYYEKEERGRGNFPDRFSARQFPNYSSELNVNALLLGDSALYLCASSFDRGVNTEAFFGQGTRLTVV.

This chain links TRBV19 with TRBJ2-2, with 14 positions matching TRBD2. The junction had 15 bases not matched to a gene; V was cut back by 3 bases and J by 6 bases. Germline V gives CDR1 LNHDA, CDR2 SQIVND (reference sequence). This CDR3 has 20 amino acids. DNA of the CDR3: TGTGCCAGTAGTATCACCGGGACTAGCGGGAGTCAGGATCAAGCCGGGGAGCTGTTTTTT. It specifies CASSITGTSGSQDQAGELFF.

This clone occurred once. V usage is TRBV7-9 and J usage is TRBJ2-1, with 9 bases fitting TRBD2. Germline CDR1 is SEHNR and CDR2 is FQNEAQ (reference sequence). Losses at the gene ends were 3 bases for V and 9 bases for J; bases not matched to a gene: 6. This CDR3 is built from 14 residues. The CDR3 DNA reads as TGTGCCAGCAGCTTTGGGTTAGCGGGAGTTGAGCAGTTCTTC. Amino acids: CASSFGLAGVEQFF.

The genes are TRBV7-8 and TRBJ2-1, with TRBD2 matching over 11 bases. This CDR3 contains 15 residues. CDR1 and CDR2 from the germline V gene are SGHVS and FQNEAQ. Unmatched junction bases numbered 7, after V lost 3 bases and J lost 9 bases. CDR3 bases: TGTGCCAGCAGCTTGCAAGGGACTAGCGGCCGTGAGCAGTTCTTC. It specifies CASSLQGTSGREQFF.

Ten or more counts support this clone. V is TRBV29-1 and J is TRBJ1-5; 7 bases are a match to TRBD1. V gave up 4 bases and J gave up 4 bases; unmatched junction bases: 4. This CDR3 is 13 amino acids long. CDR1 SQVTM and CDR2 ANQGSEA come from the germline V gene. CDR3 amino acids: CSVGGQLNQPQHF. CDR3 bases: TGCAGCGTTGGGGGACAGCTTAATCAGCCCCAGCATTTT. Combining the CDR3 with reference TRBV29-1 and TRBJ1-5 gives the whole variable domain SAVISQKPSRDICQRGTSLTIQCQVDSQVTMMFWYRQQPGQSLTLIATANQGSEATYESGFVIDKFPISRPNLTFSTLTVSNMSPEDSSIYLCSVGGQLNQPQHFGDGTRLSIL.

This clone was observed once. This CDR3 reads CASSRPTGEETQYF. The CDR3, as DNA: TGTGCCAGCAGTAGACCGACAGGGGAAGAGACCCAGTACTTC. The V call is TRBV6-5, the J call TRBJ2-5, with 8 nucleotides matching TRBD1. The germline CDR1 and CDR2 sequences are MNHEY and SVGAGI. Trimming at V came to 5 bases and at J to 3 bases, leaving 5 bases not matched to a gene. CDR3 length equals 14 residues.

The CDR3 here is CASRPDRFRVYEQYF. The CDR3 region has the DNA TGTGCCAGCAGACCCGACAGATTTCGGGTATACGAGCAGTACTTC. This chain joins TRBV6-5 and TRBJ2-7, with D perhaps TRBD1 (5 bases). CDR1 and CDR2 from the germline V gene are MNHEY and SVGAGI. There are 15 residues in the CDR3. Trimming took off 6 bases at V and 4 bases at J, with 19 bases between the two ends.